What follows are 20 T cell receptor beta chains derived from one specimen sequenced in a study of blood T cells in healthy people across ages (dated by TCRdb to the mid-2010s). The library relied on 5' RACE. The sequencer listed for this sample is Illumina HiSeq 2500. A second about 7 to 11 cycle PCR used a sample-barcoded 5' primer and a J-beta primer mix. Using fastp at Q25 and MiXCR, TCRdb reprocessed the public reads and kept productive beta chains. Identical CDR3 proteins give one entry, which carries the most common genes and DNA. This sample gives about 1,800,000 distinct CDR3 sequences in total; roughly 27% of them show up just once. 6.5% to 8.5% of the sample rests with the top ten. The sequenced material came from blood. The receptors here all came from a woman in her 30s in good health.

The chain couples TRBV14 to TRBJ2-1; D is possibly TRBD1 (6 bases). V was cut by 5 bases and J by 8 bases, with 13 bases left in between. The germline V gene encodes CDR1 SGHDN and CDR2 FVKESK. This CDR3 comprises 13 residues. CDR3 DNA: TGTGCCAGCAGCGCGGACAGTCGAGATGAGCAGTTCTTC. Amino acids: CASSADSRDEQFF.

The chain couples TRBV12-3 or TRBV12-4 to TRBJ1-2, with D hard to call. The CDR3 consists of 14 residues. Trimming cost V 8 bases and J 8 bases, with 21 bases left between them. The CDR3 region has the DNA TGTGCCAGCGGCTTGAGCGTTCCGGAGGAGGGCTACACCTTC. Translated, it gives CASGLSVPEEGYTF.

The chain combines TRBV7-9 with TRBJ1-1; D might be TRBD1 (5 bases). V was trimmed by 5 bases and J by 2 bases, leaving 15 bases between them. Germline CDR1 SEHNR, CDR2 FQNEAQ (reference sequence). The CDR3 sequence is 15 residues long. CDR3 DNA: TGTGCCAGCAGCATCCCTGGGGGGGAAAACACTGAAGCTTTCTTT. Protein product: CASSIPGGENTEAFF.

In regard to this clonotype: A much larger clone is a single base away; this may be a read error. V usage is TRBV27 and J usage is TRBJ2-1; 7 bases align to TRBD2. This CDR3 comprises 13 residues. The V segment lost 4 bases and the J segment 10 bases; nucleotides outside the gene matches: 7. Per the germline V gene, CDR1 is MNHEY and CDR2 is SMNVEV (reference sequence). CDR3 DNA sequence: TGTGCCAGCAGTTGGCGGGAGAGCAACGAGCAGTTCTTC. It specifies CASSWRESNEQFF.

The gene calls are TRBV5-6 and TRBJ2-1; D is unclear. The CDR3 covers 11 residues. Germline V gives CDR1 SGHDT, CDR2 YYEEEE. Trimming stripped 7 bases from V and 9 bases from J, with 11 bases between. This CDR3 reads CASGPRGEQFF. Written as DNA, the CDR3 is TGTGCCAGCGGACCGCGTGGTGAGCAGTTCTTC.

Concerning this clonotype itself: A much larger clone differs from this one at a single base, so this may be a read error. As DNA, the CDR3 is TGTGCCAGCAGGGAAAGCTGGGGGCAAGAGACCCAGTACTTC. Translated, it gives CASRESWGQETQYF. V is TRBV2 and J is TRBJ2-5, with D perhaps TRBD1 or TRBD2 (5 bases each). Germline V gives CDR1 SNHLY, CDR2 FYNNEI. The V and J ends lost 6 bases and 2 bases respectively, with 13 bases between them. This CDR3 region has 14 residues.

The V and J genes are TRBV6-5 and TRBJ1-6, with D perhaps matching TRBD1 (5 bases). V lost 6 bases to trimming and J lost 9 bases, with 12 bases between them. The CDR3 is 13 amino acids. Germline loops: CDR1 MNHEY, CDR2 SVGAGI. CDR3 DNA sequence: TGTGCCAGCAGCAAGGCGAGGGGTTCACCCCTCCACTTT. Translating it yields CASSKARGSPLHF.

This clonotype was counted a few times. The gene calls are TRBV28 and TRBJ2-1, with D possibly called TRBD1 or TRBD2 (5 bases each). Trimming shortened V by 6 bases and J by 4 bases, and 28 bases separated the two germline ends. The CDR3 sequence is 19 residues long. Germline CDR1 and CDR2: MDHEN and SYDVKM. CDR3 bases: TGTGCCAGCAGCCTCACTAGGGGCAGGGACCCCACTAGATACAATGAGCAGTTCTTC. Its protein is CASSLTRGRDPTRYNEQFF.

There are a few counts of this clonotype. Here the CDR3 DNA reads TGTGCCAGCTCACCAAGGGTTGTGGAGTTTTCGTCCTCCTACGAGCAGTACTTC. Translation gives CASSPRVVEFSSSYEQYF. The rearrangement links TRBV18 to TRBJ2-7; unclear D gene. Germline V gives CDR1 KGHSH, CDR2 LQKENI. V was shortened by 2 bases and J by 0 bases, with 20 bases between the two germline ends. The CDR3 consists of 18 residues.

The chain is built from TRBV28 and TRBJ2-3, with D uncertain. The germline V and J ends were trimmed by 5 bases and 3 bases, with 9 bases remaining between them. This CDR3 has 13 amino acids. Germline V lookup: CDR1 MDHEN, CDR2 SYDVKM. The CDR3 DNA follows: TGTGCCAGCAGTGGGGAATGGACAGATACGCAGTATTTT. The encoded protein is CASSGEWTDTQYF.

This chain links TRBV4-1 with TRBJ1-5; maybe TRBD1 (5 bases). CDR1 is MGHRA and CDR2 is YSYEKL in the germline V gene. The ends were cut back, 1 base at V and 9 bases at J, with 16 bases in the middle. CDR3 length: 15 amino acids. The CDR3 sequence is CASSQGDGRIRPQHF. The CDR3 bases are TGCGCCAGCAGCCAAGGGGACGGACGTATACGGCCCCAGCATTTT.

This clonotype was observed a handful of times. The genes are TRBV6-5 and TRBJ2-1; D gene unclear. The CDR3 runs 10 residues. The germline V and J ends were trimmed by 8 bases and 9 bases, with 8 bases remaining between them. CDR1 is MNHEY, CDR2 SVGAGI, per germline. In nucleotides, the CDR3 is TGTGCCAGCGGGATTGGTGAGCAGTTCTTC. This encodes CASGIGEQFF.

This sequence joins TRBV27 and TRBJ2-7, with 11 bases lining up with TRBD2. With 8 bases clipped from V and 0 bases from J, the junction kept 12 bases outside the gene matches. The CDR3 covers 17 residues. The germline gives CDR1 MNHEY, CDR2 SMNVEV (reference sequence). This chain's CDR3 is CASGSPRGTSGSYEQYF. The CDR3, as DNA: TGTGCCAGCGGGTCGCCCCGGGGGACTAGCGGCTCCTACGAGCAGTACTTC.

The V and J genes are TRBV3-1 and TRBJ2-4; D is undetermined. The CDR3 has 14 amino acids. From germline, CDR1 is LGHDT and CDR2 YNNKEL (reference sequence). The V end lost 2 bases, the J end lost 1 base, and 6 bases lay between the germline ends. The CDR3 nucleotides are TGTGCCAGCAGCCAAAACCTGGCCAAAAACATTCAGTACTTC. As protein: CASSQNLAKNIQYF.

In this sample, this clonotype turned up a few times. The chain employs TRBV7-2 and TRBJ2-1; no reliable D call. The ends were cut back, 2 bases at V and 12 bases at J, with 11 bases in the middle. From germline, CDR1 is SGHTA and CDR2 FQGNSA. The CDR3 extends over 12 amino acids. CDR3: CASSLHPLGQFF. The CDR3 bases are TGTGCCAGCAGCTTACACCCCCTAGGGCAGTTCTTC.

This clonotype occurred many times. The V call is TRBV10-3, the J call TRBJ2-1, with D hard to call. Germline CDR1 reads ENHRY; CDR2 reads SYGVKD. This CDR3 is built from 13 residues. Trimming pared 1 base from V and 7 bases from J, leaving 8 bases between. CDR3 loop: CAISELAGNEQFF. The CDR3 DNA is TGTGCCATCAGTGAGTTGGCCGGGAATGAGCAGTTCTTC.

A few counts support this clonotype. The chain joins TRBV18 to TRBJ1-5, with D unclear. Germline V CDR1 and CDR2: KGHSH, LQKENI. V dropped 3 bases and J dropped 2 bases, with 14 bases sitting between them. The CDR3 is 16 amino acids. CDR3 DNA: TGTGCCAGCTCACCTTCCAGGAGTCTTGGCAATCAGCCCCAGCATTTT. Encoded protein: CASSPSRSLGNQPQHF.

The gene calls are TRBV7-3 and TRBJ1-4; weak D call: TRBD1 (5 bases). The CDR3 is 14 amino acids. Germline-derived CDR1 and CDR2 are SGHTA and FQGTGA. V lost 2 bases to trimming and J lost 7 bases, with 11 bases between them. The CDR3 region is CASSLRERGEKLFF. For the CDR3, the DNA is TGTGCCAGCAGCTTACGGGAAAGGGGTGAAAAACTGTTTTTT.

J is TRBJ1-4 and V is TRBV19; the D is unclear. V dropped 8 bases and J dropped 5 bases, with 18 bases sitting between them. The CDR3 totals 15 residues. Germline assignment: CDR1 LNHDA and CDR2 SQIVND (reference sequence). The CDR3 DNA sequence: TGTGCCAGTGGAGCTATGCGCCCGGGAAATGAAAAACTGTTTTTT. Translated, it gives CASGAMRPGNEKLFF.

This clonotype has ten or more counts. This chain joins TRBV5-1 and TRBJ2-3; D unclear. V lost 0 bases and J 5 bases, leaving 7 bases between the germline ends. The CDR3 is 13 amino acids. Germline V gene sequence: CDR1 SGHRS, CDR2 YFSETQ. DNA for the CDR3: TGCGCCAGCAGCTTGGAGCTGGGAGATACGCAGTATTTT. This sequence encodes CASSLELGDTQYF. Drawing the rest from reference TRBV5-1 and TRBJ2-3, the complete variable domain is KAGVTQTPRYLIKTRGQQVTLSCSPISGHRSVSWYQQTPGQGLQFLFEYFSETQRNKGNFPGRFSGRQFSNSRSEMNVSTLELGDSALYLCASSLELGDTQYFGPGTRLTVL.